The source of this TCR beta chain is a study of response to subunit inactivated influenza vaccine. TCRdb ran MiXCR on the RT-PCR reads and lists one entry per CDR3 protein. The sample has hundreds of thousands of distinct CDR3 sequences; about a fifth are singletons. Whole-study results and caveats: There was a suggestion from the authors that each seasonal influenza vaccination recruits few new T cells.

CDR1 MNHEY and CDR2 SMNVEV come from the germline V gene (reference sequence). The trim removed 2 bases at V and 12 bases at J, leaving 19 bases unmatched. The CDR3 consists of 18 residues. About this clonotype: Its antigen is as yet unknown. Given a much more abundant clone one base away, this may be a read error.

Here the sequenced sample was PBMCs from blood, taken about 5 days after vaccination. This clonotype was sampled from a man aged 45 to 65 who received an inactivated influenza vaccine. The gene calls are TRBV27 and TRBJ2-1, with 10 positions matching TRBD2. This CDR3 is CASSLSVRLAGVGPVQFF. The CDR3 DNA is TGTGCCAGCAGTTTAAGTGTTCGGCTAGCGGGAGTTGGTCCTGTGCAGTTCTTC.